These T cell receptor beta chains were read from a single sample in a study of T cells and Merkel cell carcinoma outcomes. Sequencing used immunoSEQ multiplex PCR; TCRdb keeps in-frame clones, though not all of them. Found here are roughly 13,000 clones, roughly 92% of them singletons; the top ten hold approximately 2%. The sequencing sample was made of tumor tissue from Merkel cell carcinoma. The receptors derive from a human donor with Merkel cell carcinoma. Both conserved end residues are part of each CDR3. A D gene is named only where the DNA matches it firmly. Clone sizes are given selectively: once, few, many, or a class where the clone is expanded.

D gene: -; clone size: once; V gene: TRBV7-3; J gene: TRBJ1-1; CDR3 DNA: TGTGCCAGCAGCTTAAGTCCCGGGGGCTTTGAAGCTTTCTTT; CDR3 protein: CASSLSPGGFEAFF
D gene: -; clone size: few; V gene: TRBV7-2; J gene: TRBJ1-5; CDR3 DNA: TGTGCCAGCAGGGAGAACAGGGCTCAGCCCCAGCATTTT; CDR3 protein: CASRENRAQPQHF
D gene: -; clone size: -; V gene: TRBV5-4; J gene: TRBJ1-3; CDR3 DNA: TGTGCTAGCGGGGATTTCTCTGGAAACACCATATATTTT; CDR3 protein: CASGDFSGNTIYF
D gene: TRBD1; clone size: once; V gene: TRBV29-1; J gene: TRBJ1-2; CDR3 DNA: TGCAGCGTAGCCGGACAGGGGAGGCGAGGCTACACCTTC; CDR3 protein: CSVAGQGRRGYTF
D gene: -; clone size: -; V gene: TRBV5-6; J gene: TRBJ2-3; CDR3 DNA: TGTGCCAGCACCCCGCTGGGCACAGATACGCAGTATTTT; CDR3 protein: CASTPLGTDTQYF
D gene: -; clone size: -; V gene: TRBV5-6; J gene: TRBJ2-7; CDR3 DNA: TGTGCCAGCAGTGTCCGCCGGTCGAACTCCTACGAGCAGTACTTC; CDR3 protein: CASSVRRSNSYEQYF
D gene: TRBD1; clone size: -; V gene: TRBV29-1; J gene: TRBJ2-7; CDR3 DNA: TGCAGCGTGTACTCGGGACAGGGGTCCAACGAGCAGTACTTC; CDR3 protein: CSVYSGQGSNEQYF
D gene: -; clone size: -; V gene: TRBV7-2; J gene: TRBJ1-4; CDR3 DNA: TGTGCCAGCAGCCCCCAAAGGACCCATGAAAAACTGTTTTTT; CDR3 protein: CASSPQRTHEKLFF
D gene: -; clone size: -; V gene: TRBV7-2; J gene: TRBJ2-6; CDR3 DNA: TGTGCCAGCAGCTACAGAGCGAGGAGCTCTGGGGCCAACGTCCTGACTTTC; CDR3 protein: CASSYRARSSGANVLTF
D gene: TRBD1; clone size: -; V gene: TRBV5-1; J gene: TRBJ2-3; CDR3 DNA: TGCGCCAGCAGCATCCTACAGGGGGTACCACCAGATACGCAGTATTTT; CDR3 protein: CASSILQGVPPDTQYF
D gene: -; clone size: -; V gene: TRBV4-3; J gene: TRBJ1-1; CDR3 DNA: TGCGCCAGCAGCCAAGATAACGCGGGGATTGAGACTGAAGCTTTCTTT; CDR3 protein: CASSQDNAGIETEAFF
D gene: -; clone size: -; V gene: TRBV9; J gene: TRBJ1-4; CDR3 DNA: TGTGCCAGCAGCATTCTCTCGGGAGTTAATGAAAAACTGTTTTTT; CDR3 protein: CASSILSGVNEKLFF
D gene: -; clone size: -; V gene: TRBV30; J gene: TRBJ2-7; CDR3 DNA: TGTGCCTGGAGTACAGGGAACTCCTACGAGCAGTACTTC; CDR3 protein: CAWSTGNSYEQYF
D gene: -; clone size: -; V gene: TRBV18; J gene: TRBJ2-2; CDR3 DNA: TGTGCCAGCTCACCCCTGCCCGGGGAGCTGTTTTTT; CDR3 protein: CASSPLPGELFF
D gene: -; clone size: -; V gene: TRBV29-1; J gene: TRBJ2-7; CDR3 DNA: TGCAGCGTGGCGGGGTACGAGCAGTACTTC; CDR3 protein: CSVAGYEQYF
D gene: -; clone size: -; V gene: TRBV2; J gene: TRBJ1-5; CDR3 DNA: TGTGCCAGCGGGAGGGGGGATCAGCCCCAGCATTTT; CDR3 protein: CASGRGDQPQHF
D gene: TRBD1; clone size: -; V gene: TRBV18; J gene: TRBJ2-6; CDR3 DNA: TGTGCCAGCTCACCGCGACAGGGGGGCGGTGAGGCCAACGTCCTGACTTTC; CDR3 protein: CASSPRQGGGEANVLTF
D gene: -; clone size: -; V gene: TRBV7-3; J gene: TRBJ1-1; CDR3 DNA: TGTGCCAGCAGCTTAACGGCCCAGGGGCGAGCTTTCTTT; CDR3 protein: CASSLTAQGRAFF
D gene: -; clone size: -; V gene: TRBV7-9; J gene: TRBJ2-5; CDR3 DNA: TGTGCCAGCAGCCCGGGTCAGAGGGCCCAGTACTTC; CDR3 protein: CASSPGQRAQYF
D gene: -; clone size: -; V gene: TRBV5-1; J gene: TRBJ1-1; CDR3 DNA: TGCGCCAGCAGCCCGACAGTTACGAACACTGAAGCTTTCTTT; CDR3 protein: CASSPTVTNTEAFF
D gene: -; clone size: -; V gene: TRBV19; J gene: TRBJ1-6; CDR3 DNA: TGTGCCAGTAGCCCCCGCCCGACAGGAGACTTCTATAATTCACCCCTCCACTTT; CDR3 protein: CASSPRPTGDFYNSPLHF
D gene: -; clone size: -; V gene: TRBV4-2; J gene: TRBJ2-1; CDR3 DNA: TGTGCCAGCAGCCAGGGGCTTAGTCGGGTTTACAATGAGCAGTTCTTC; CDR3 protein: CASSQGLSRVYNEQFF
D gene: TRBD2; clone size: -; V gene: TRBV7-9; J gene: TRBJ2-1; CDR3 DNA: TGTGCCAGCAGCTTAAAGGCGGGAGGATCCTACAATGAGCAGTTCTTC; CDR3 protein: CASSLKAGGSYNEQFF
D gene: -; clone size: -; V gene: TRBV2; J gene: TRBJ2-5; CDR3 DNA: TGTGCCAGCAGTGACCGGGACATAGAGACCCAGTACTTC; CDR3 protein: CASSDRDIETQYF
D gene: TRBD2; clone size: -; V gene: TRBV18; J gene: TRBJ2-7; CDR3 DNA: TGTGCCAGCTCCCCCGGGACTAGTAGTAACGAGCAGTACTTC; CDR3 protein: CASSPGTSSNEQYF
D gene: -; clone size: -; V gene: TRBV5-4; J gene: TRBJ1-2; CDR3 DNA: TGTGCCAGCAGCCCAGACGGAAACTATGGCTACACCTTC; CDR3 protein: CASSPDGNYGYTF
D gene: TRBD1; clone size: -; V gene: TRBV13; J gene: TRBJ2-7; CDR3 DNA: TGTGCCAGCAGCTTGCGGGACAGGCCCTACGAGCAGTACTTC; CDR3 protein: CASSLRDRPYEQYF
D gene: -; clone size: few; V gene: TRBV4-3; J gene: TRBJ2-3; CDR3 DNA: TGCGCCAGCAGCGCCCGGACTACCCAAAGCACAGATACGCAGTATTTT; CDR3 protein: CASSARTTQSTDTQYF
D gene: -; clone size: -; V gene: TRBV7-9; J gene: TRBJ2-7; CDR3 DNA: TGTGCCAGCAGCTTAGATACACCGAATGAGCAGTACTTC; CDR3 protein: CASSLDTPNEQYF
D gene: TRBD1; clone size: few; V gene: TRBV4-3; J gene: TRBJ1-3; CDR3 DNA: TGCGCCAGCAGCCAAGTTGGGACAGCCGAAAACACCATATATTTT; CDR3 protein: CASSQVGTAENTIYF
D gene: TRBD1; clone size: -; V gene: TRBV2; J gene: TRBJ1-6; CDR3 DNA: TGTGCCAGCAGACAGGGGTGGAATTCACCCCTCCACTTT; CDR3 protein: CASRQGWNSPLHF
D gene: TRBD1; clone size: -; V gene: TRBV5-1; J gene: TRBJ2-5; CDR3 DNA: TGCGCCAGCAGATCCGACAGGGGATTAGAGACCCAGTACTTC; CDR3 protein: CASRSDRGLETQYF
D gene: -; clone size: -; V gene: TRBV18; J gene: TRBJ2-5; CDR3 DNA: TGTGCCAGCTCCCGGGAAAGTCAAGAGACCCAGTACTTC; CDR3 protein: CASSRESQETQYF
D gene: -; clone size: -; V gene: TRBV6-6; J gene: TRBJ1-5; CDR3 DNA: TGTGCCAGCATATTAATGGACGCCGATCAGCCTCAGCATTTT; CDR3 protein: CASILMDADQPQHF
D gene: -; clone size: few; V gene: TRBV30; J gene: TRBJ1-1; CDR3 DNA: TGTGCCTGGAGGTTAAGGGGGACTGAAGCTTTCTTT; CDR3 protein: CAWRLRGTEAFF
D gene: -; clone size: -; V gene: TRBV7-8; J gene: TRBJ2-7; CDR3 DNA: TGTGCCAGCAGCTTAGCATCGAGCCCCGGCTACGAGCAGTACTTC; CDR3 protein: CASSLASSPGYEQYF
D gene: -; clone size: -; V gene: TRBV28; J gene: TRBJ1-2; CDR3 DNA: TGTGCCAGCAAGCCCGGGAGTAACTATGGCTACACCTTC; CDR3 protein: CASKPGSNYGYTF
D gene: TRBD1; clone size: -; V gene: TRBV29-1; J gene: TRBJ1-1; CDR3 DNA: TGCAGCGTTGGACAGGGGGCTCGGAGAACTGAAGCTTTCTTT; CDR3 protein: CSVGQGARRTEAFF
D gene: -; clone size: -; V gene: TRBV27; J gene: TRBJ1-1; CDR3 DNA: TGTGCCAGCAGCCGTAGGAGCGGTGAAGCTTTCTTT; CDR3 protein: CASSRRSGEAFF
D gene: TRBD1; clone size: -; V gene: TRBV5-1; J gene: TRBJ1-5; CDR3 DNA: TGCGCCAGCAGCTTGGACACAGGGGATCAGCCCCAGCATTTT; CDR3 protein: CASSLDTGDQPQHF
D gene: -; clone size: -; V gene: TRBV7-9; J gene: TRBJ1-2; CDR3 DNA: TGTGCCAGCAGTCGGGGGCCCTACTATGGCTACACCTTC; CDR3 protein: CASSRGPYYGYTF
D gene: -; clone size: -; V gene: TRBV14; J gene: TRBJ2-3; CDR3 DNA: TGTGCCAGCAGCCCTCGCCTAGGGAGTACCCGAGATACGCAGTATTTT; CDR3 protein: CASSPRLGSTRDTQYF
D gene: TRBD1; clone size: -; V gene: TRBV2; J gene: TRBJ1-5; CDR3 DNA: TGTGCCAGCAGGATGACAGGGGACAATCAGCCCCAGCATTTT; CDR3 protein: CASRMTGDNQPQHF
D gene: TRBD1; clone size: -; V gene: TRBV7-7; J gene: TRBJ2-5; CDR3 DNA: TGTGCTAGCAGCTTAGGGACAGGGCAAGAGACCCAGTACTTC; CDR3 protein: CASSLGTGQETQYF
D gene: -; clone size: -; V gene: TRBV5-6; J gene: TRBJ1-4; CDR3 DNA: TGTGCCAGCAGCTTCGGCCCCCAGACTAAAGAAAAACTGTTTTTT; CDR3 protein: CASSFGPQTKEKLFF
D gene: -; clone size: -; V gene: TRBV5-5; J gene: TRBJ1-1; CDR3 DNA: TGTGCCAGCAGCTTTGGGCGGGGGGAGAACACTGAAGCTTTCTTT; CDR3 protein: CASSFGRGENTEAFF
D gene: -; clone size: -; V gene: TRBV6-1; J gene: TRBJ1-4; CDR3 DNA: TGTGCCAGCAGTGGGTATGGGATCCCTAATGAAAAACTGTTTTTT; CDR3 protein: CASSGYGIPNEKLFF
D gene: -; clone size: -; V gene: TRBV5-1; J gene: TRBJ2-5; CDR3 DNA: TGCGCCAGCAGCTTGGAAGCCATTCAAGAGACCCAGTACTTC; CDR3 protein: CASSLEAIQETQYF
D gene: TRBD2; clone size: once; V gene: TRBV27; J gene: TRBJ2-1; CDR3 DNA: TGTGCCAGCAGTTTATCCCTAGGGACTAGTAGAGGTGAGCAGTTCTTC; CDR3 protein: CASSLSLGTSRGEQFF